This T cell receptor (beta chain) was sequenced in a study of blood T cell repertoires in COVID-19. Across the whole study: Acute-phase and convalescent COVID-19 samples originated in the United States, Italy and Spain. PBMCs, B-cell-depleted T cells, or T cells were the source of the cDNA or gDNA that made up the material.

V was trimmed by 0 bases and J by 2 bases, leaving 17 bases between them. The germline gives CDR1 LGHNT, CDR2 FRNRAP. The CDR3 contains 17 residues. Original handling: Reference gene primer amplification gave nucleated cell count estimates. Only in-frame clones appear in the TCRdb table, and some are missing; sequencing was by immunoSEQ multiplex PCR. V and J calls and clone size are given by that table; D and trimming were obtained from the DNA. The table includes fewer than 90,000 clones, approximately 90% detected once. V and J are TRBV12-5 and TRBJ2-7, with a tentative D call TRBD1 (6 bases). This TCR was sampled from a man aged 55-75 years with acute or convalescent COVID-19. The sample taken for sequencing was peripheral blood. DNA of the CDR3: TGTGCTAGTGGTTTGGTATCACTAGGGGGACCTACCTACGAGCAGTACTTC. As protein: CASGLVSLGGPTYEQYF. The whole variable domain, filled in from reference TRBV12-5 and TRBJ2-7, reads DARVTQTPRHKVTEMGQEVTMRCQPILGHNTVFWYRQTMMQGLELLAYFRNRAPLDDSGMPKDRFSAEMPDATLATLKIQPSEPRDSAVYFCASGLVSLGGPTYEQYFGPGTRLTVT.